Below are 9 T cell receptor beta chains sequenced from a single sample in a study of blood T cell repertoires in COVID-19. This table comes from immunoSEQ multiplex PCR, and its TCRdb copy is limited to in-frame clones, with some not included. The repertoire holds hundreds of thousands of clones, with around 87% as singletons. The sequenced sample consisted of PBMCs or T cells enriched from blood (not recorded which). These receptors all stem from a woman aged 18-29 years with acute COVID-19.

With respect to this clone: Other DNA sequences in this specimen translate into the identical CDR3. V gene TRBV19 combines with J gene TRBJ1-1; D gene ambiguous. Deletions cut 4 bases from V and 5 bases from J, with 5 bases between. The CDR3 length is 11 residues. Germline CDR1 LNHDA, CDR2 SQIVND (reference sequence). Here the CDR3 DNA reads TGTGCCAGTAGTACAGGAACTGAAGCTTTCTTT. Translation: CASSTGTEAFF.

The chain uses TRBV2 and TRBJ2-1; 10 nucleotides line up with TRBD2. After removal of 6 bases from V and 8 bases from J, the junction contained 10 bases not matched to a gene. This CDR3 has 15 residues. Per the germline V gene, CDR1 is SNHLY and CDR2 is FYNNEI. In DNA, the CDR3 is TGTGCCAGCAGCCCTCTAGCGGGAGTCTTACATGAGCAGTTCTTC. It codes for CASSPLAGVLHEQFF.

This chain connects TRBV24-1 to TRBJ2-3; no firm D call. Trimming shortened V by 1 base and J by 0 bases, and 7 bases separated the two germline ends. The CDR3 loop spans 15 amino acids. Per the germline V gene, CDR1 is KGHDR and CDR2 is SFDVKD. This CDR3 reads CATSDFVESTDTQYF. The CDR3 region has the DNA TGTGCCACCAGTGATTTCGTGGAGAGCACAGATACGCAGTATTTT.

The chain uses TRBV27 and TRBJ1-6; 7 nucleotides match TRBD1. Looked up from germline, CDR1 is MNHEY and CDR2 is SMNVEV (reference sequence). Germline trimming cut 0 bases from V and 7 bases from J; bases unmatched to any gene: 0. The CDR3 has 14 amino acids. In DNA, the CDR3 is TGTGCCAGCAGTTTATCGGGACAGAATTCACCCCTCCACTTT. Translated: CASSLSGQNSPLHF.

J is TRBJ1-6 and V is TRBV4-1; D unclear. V lost 0 bases and J 2 bases, leaving 5 bases between the germline ends. The CDR3 loop spans 15 amino acids. Germline values: CDR1 MGHRA, CDR2 YSYEKL. This CDR3 is CASSQEEAYNSPLHF. In nucleotides, the CDR3 is TGCGCCAGCAGCCAAGAGGAGGCCTATAATTCACCCCTCCACTTT.

The chain employs TRBV20-1 and TRBJ2-1, with D tentatively TRBD1 (5 bases). Germline CDR1 and CDR2: DFQATT and SNEGSKA (reference sequence). This CDR3 spans 11 amino acids. Trimming cost V 2 bases and J 8 bases, with 7 bases left between them. Here the CDR3 reads CSARSGYEQFF. The CDR3 DNA reads as TGCAGTGCTAGATCAGGGTATGAGCAGTTCTTC.

The genes are TRBV19 and TRBJ2-3; 8 bases line up with TRBD2. Germline CDR1 is LNHDA and CDR2 is SQIVND (reference sequence). CDR3 length equals 15 residues. J gave up 6 bases and V 8 bases, and 13 bases lay outside the gene matches. The CDR3 reads CASSPIAGSGDTQYF. The CDR3 nucleotides are TGTGCCAGTTCGCCGATAGCGGGATCAGGGGATACGCAGTATTTT.

The chain employs TRBV30 and TRBJ1-2, with 11 bases identical to TRBD1. The germline CDR1 and CDR2 sequences are GTSNPN and SVGIG (reference sequence). Trimming removed 2 bases from V and 8 bases from J; junction bases left unmatched: 1. The CDR3 has 12 amino acids. The CDR3 spells CAWSRDRGGYTF. CDR3 DNA: TGTGCCTGGAGTAGGGACAGGGGGGGCTACACCTTC.

V is TRBV7-3 and J is TRBJ2-2, with a weak D call TRBD2 (6 bases). This CDR3 has 18 residues. V lost 0 bases to trimming and J lost 7 bases, with 21 bases between them. Germline V gives CDR1 SGHTA, CDR2 FQGTGA. CDR3 sequence: CASSLTITSNPGGGELFF. DNA for the CDR3: TGTGCCAGCAGCTTAACGATCACGTCAAACCCCGGGGGCGGGGAGCTGTTTTTT.